This T cell receptor (beta chain) stems from a study of cytomegalovirus exposure and HLA in healthy donors. This clone was counted between two and nine times. The target antigen is unknown. The CDR3 totals 14 residues. Germline CDR1 is SGHAT and CDR2 is FQNNGV. V lost 5 bases, J lost 2 bases, and 11 bases lay in between. Using immunoSEQ multiplex PCR, the repertoire was profiled, and TCRdb retains in-frame clones only, with some absent. The sample gives 300,000 or so clones, over 75% of which show up once; around 0.96% is in the top ten. The donors were members of the validation cohort, which comprised under 150 subjects and was separate from the first cohort of fewer than 700 subjects. Study-wide points: Under in vitro conditions, a few CMV-associated chains were confirmed as specific for CMV antigens. The classifier reportedly diagnosed cytomegalovirus status with high sensitivity and specificity. The study put roughly 160 TCR beta chains on its list as cytomegalovirus-associated.

This receptor was obtained from a man aged 25-45 years in good health and CMV-seronegative. The specimen was PBMCs. V and J are TRBV11-2 and TRBJ2-3; TRBD2 might be the D (6 bases). CDR3 bases: TGTGCCAGCAGCCAGGGACTCTCCACAGATACGCAGTATTTT. It translates to CASSQGLSTDTQYF. The full variable domain, completed using reference TRBV11-2 and TRBJ2-3, is EAGVAQSPRYKIIEKRQSVAFWCNPISGHATLYWYQQILGQGPKLLIQFQNNGVVDDSQLPKDRFSAERLKGVDSTLKIQPAKLEDSAVYLCASSQGLSTDTQYFGPGTRLTVL.